Listed below are T cell receptor beta chains from one sample, sequenced in a study of beta chain features in type 1 diabetes. Data came from immunoSEQ multiplex PCR; TCRdb stores just in-frame clones and leaves some out. Here the sample spans 300,000 to 350,000 clones, approximately 9.7% being singletons. The material sequenced was central memory CD4+ T cells from blood. The receptors were gathered from a young man with type 1 diabetes. Both conserved end residues are part of each CDR3. The D gene is left open where the match is weak. Clone size appears in some rows only: once, few, many, or a class for an expanded clone.

d_call j_call v_call clone_size cdr3_aa cdr3_nt
TRBD1 TRBJ1-2 TRBV7-8 - CASSLGDRLYGYTF TGTGCCAGCAGCTTGGGGGACAGGTTATATGGCTACACCTTC
- TRBJ1-2 TRBV4-3 - CASSRSADTDYGYTF TGCGCCAGCAGCCGAAGTGCCGACACGGACTATGGCTACACCTTC
- TRBJ1-2 TRBV21-1 few CASSKVVQVSYTF TGTGCCAGCAGCAAAGTAGTACAGGTCTCCTACACCTTC
TRBD1 TRBJ2-5 TRBV10-3 - CAISFGTGGEETQYF TGTGCCATCAGTTTCGGGACAGGGGGCGAAGAGACCCAGTACTTC
TRBD2 TRBJ2-1 TRBV13 - CASSWRTSGGNEQFF TGTGCCAGCAGCTGGCGGACTAGCGGGGGCAATGAGCAGTTCTTC
- TRBJ2-3 TRBV7-2 - CASSSSDRADTQYF TGTGCCAGCAGCTCCTCAGACCGGGCAGATACGCAGTATTTT
TRBD1 TRBJ2-3 TRBV2 few CASRERTGGGTQYF TGTGCCAGCAGGGAACGGACAGGGGGAGGCACGCAGTATTTT
TRBD1 TRBJ2-3 TRBV19 - CASSGRQGRADTQYF TGTGCCAGTAGTGGACGACAGGGTCGGGCAGATACGCAGTATTTT
TRBD2 TRBJ2-3 TRBV7-2 once CASSLLAGGSDTQYF TGTGCCAGCAGCTTACTAGCGGGGGGATCAGATACGCAGTATTTT
- TRBJ1-2 TRBV6-1 few CASALLYGYTF TGTGCCAGCGCTCTGCTCTATGGCTACACCTTC
TRBD1 TRBJ2-1 TRBV5-4 few CASSIGTGGGYNEQFF TGTGCCAGCAGCATCGGGACAGGGGGAGGCTACAATGAGCAGTTCTTC
- TRBJ2-1 TRBV7-9 many CASSLGGYYNEQFF TGTGCCAGCAGCTTAGGAGGGTACTACAATGAGCAGTTCTTC
- TRBJ2-6 TRBV6-5 few CASSFHRESGANVLTF TGTGCCAGCAGTTTTCACAGGGAGTCTGGGGCCAACGTCCTGACTTTC
- TRBJ2-1 TRBV5-1 few CASSWTVLVDEQFF TGCGCCAGCAGCTGGACGGTTTTAGTCGATGAGCAGTTCTTC
TRBD1 TRBJ1-1 TRBV2 few CASTQGVRNTEAFF TGTGCCAGCACACAGGGGGTCCGGAACACTGAAGCTTTCTTT